The sequence of this T cell receptor beta chain was determined in a study of cytomegalovirus exposure and HLA in healthy donors (TCRdb year 2017). Some background on the complete study: According to an earlier analysis of 450 to 650 of the donors, 150 million to 200 million T cells yielded roughly 110 million unique TCR beta sequences and 250 to 350 Gb of sequence data. Every repertoire in the discovery cohort had been generated on one and the same sequencing platform. A later analysis re-examined previously published TCR beta repertoires from hundreds of donors and added high-resolution HLA genotyping to investigate patterns of TCR occurrence. Among about 400 genotyped donors of the cohort, an average of roughly 230,000 unique TCR beta nucleotide sequences was sequenced per donor, of which approximately 19% were non-productive. Donor age, sex, ethnicity and CMV serostatus were compiled alongside the repertoire data. To predict cytomegalovirus infection status, the study brought together high-throughput TCR immunosequencing, statistical association of individual TCRs with disease status, and machine learning. Of the roughly 400 genotyped donors, about 84% fell in the genetic ancestry cluster associated with self-reported Caucasian donors. About 5 DR-DQ haplotypes were handled as single units for association and clustering, since linkage in the cohort was strong. A later genetic analysis used genome-wide SNP genotypes for 398 of the 666 donors, treating that subset as a discovery cohort. The study used immunosequencing to profile the T cell repertoires of around 600 subjects and linked those repertoires to cytomegalovirus serostatus. The study aimed to test whether cataloging public T cell receptors could reveal signatures of past pathogen exposure. In the later analysis, no new phenotypic data were used to find candidate immune exposures; instead, reliance was placed on TCR beta sequences and their occurrence across donors. Both class I and class II loci were covered by HLA typing, at four-digit resolution. Along with the roughly 610-subject first cohort, a separate validation cohort of around 120 different subjects was used. Roughly 290 gigabases of sequencing data and 70 million to 95 million unique TCR sequences made up an early release that covered around 640 HLA-typed donors. In an earlier analysis of 500 to 650 of the donors, high-throughput TCR beta sequencing was used to judge whether each TCR beta V gene segment behaved as functional or pseudogenic. Typing coverage differed by locus: A, B, C, DRB1 and DQB1 were typed in roughly 620-640 donors, DQA1 in 522, DPA1 in 600 to 610, and DPB1 in 472. Beyond this particular receptor, the publication reports: A later analysis found that most CMV-associated TCR beta chains appeared HLA-restricted, with HLA associations seemingly driven largely by CMV exposure. The cohort was sequenced for TCR beta chains only, and without alpha or paired-chain data the features that could be detected were limited. The presence/absence analyses assumed that sequencing depth was roughly uniform across donors, and that assumption may not be true. Cytomegalovirus status was reported to be diagnosed by the classifier with high specificity and sensitivity in both the original and validation cohorts. In a later genetic analysis, fewer N-insertions in productive TCRs were reported among donors in an Asian-associated ancestry cluster than the approximately 710-donor mean. A later analysis found that TCR association rates varied across HLA loci, with DRB1 alleles showing the most associated TCRs and HLA-C alleles the fewest. While some public TCRs were present in many individuals, most TCR sequences turned up only very rarely across donors. The only immune exposure information available for the cohort was CMV serostatus. Several of the top co-occurrence clusters appeared to be linked to parvovirus B19, influenza, CMV and Epstein-Barr virus, according to a later analysis. A group of highly shared sequence variants was considered likely to be a technical artifact of the sequencing pipeline. The study listed 170 or so TCR beta chains as associated with cytomegalovirus. In vitro tests confirmed that three of the cytomegalovirus-associated TCR beta chains recognize cytomegalovirus antigens. A further reported finding was that TCR beta sequences accurately predicted the HLA-A and HLA-B alleles for most subjects in the first cohort. Broadly in line with IMGT annotations, most TCR beta V segments showed up in productive rearrangements about 87% or about 30% of the time in an earlier analysis of 450 to 750 of the donors. In a later genetic analysis, a missense DCLRE1C variant was associated with V-gene and J-gene trimming of TCR beta chains, and the association was replicated in an independent cohort. Because counts were too low, approximately 18 rarely observed V segments, including chromosome 9 orphons, were excluded from the earlier analysis of around 590 of the donors. Assigning TCR associations to individual alleles was difficult when HLA alleles, especially DR and DQ, strongly co-occurred. Linkage disequilibrium might explain the correlated functional status among segregating V segments, but an unknown experimental factor could not be excluded. It was suggested by the authors that the approach could potentially be generalized to other disease states and immunological phenotypes. Because the 87-base-pair reads could not distinguish some IMGT-functional V segments, including TRBV6-2 and TRBV6-3, those segments were excluded. Specific HLA alleles were associated with 16,951 TCR beta sequences at a false discovery rate of 0.05 in a later analysis. In a later analysis, HLA-associated TCR beta chains showed more clonal expansion and lower generation probabilities than non-associated chains that were equally common. Because HLA typing was missing for some donors at each locus, association tests included only the typed subset.

The cohort was made up of 666 healthy bone marrow donors. All cohort members were sampled while nominally healthy, although unrecorded immune exposures were likely present. The donor was CMV seronegative and belonged to the group of over 350 seronegative cohort members. A peripheral blood sample was collected from each donor, and TCR beta sequencing was performed on peripheral blood mononuclear cells. Genomic DNA was extracted from the blood cell samples with the Qiagen DNeasy Blood Extraction Kit. Turning to this clone: Its binding antigen is unknown. No quality values exist for individual bases; no much larger clone is one base distant.

Clipping removes 3 bases from V and 2 bases from J, with 7 as the unmatched junction base count. For CDR1 and CDR2, the germline V gene lists SGHTA and FQGNSA. The CDR3 numbers 15 residues from cysteine through phenylalanine. The CDR3 DNA has 45 bases and is translated from base 1. Libraries were prepared through the immunoSEQ multiplex PCR assay. The multiplex PCR relied on a mix of 60 forward primers for TCR Vbeta segments and 13 reverse primers for TCR Jbeta segments. Amplification of the CDR3 region of rearranged TCR beta genes was performed with a multiplex PCR assay on genomic DNA. The Illumina HiSeq System was used to sequence the amplified TCR beta libraries as 87-base-pair reads. The original methods were these. A later analysis counted about 82 million unique TCR beta chains across the 650 to 800 repertoires, and roughly 11 million of these chains were shared by at least two donors. Raw reads were error-corrected and collapsed into unique sequences by a nearest-neighbor algorithm in which closely related sequences were merged to remove PCR and sequencing errors. CDR3 sequences were aligned to IMGT reference sequences to assign V, D and J gene segments. Each retained sequence needed at least a six-nucleotide match to both a V gene segment and a J gene segment. Rearrangements were called productive when the CDR3 lacked stop codons and stayed in frame with V and J; all others were non-productive. Following IMGT convention, CDR3 was defined as the stretch from the second conserved V-encoded cysteine up to the conserved J-encoded phenylalanine. The earlier analysis of 500 to 650 of the donors excluded any sequence lacking an unambiguous match to a single V gene segment. An earlier analysis of 500 to 600 of the donors classified V segments as functional when productive rearrangements were above 56.7% and as segregating when the standard deviation between donors was above 5%. To diagnose cytomegalovirus status from the catalog of TCR beta chain sequences, a statistical classification framework was built. A later analysis assigned V and J genes by comparing TCR nucleotide sequences with IMGT/GENE-DB human TR gene sequences. The TCRdist pipeline was used in a later analysis to assign CDR3 sequences and most-parsimonious VDJ recombination scenarios. In a later analysis, every TCR beta chain was defined by the combination of its CDR3 amino acid sequence and its V-gene family, and reads without a unique V-gene family were dropped. A later analysis removed 592 highly shared, low-generation-probability nucleotide sequences to deal with suspected cross-contamination and a sequencing artifact. A later analysis calculated a clonal expansion index for each public chain from normalized within-repertoire ranks of inferred template counts. Generation probabilities in a later analysis came from a VDJ recombination model fitted to out-of-frame rearrangements, and those results were checked against IGoR. Hypergeometric tests were used in a later analysis to score TCR-TCR, TCR-HLA and TCR-CMV co-occurrence, with a repertoire-size bias correction applied to the TCR pairs. To estimate false discovery rates, a later analysis permuted the HLA or CMV assignments 20 times. In a later analysis, co-occurring TCRs were grouped with DBSCAN, and TCRdist sequence similarity was added when clustering was performed within HLA-allele-positive subsets. Repertoires with fewer than 30,000 or more than 120,000 public chains, plus five repertoires with anomalous nucleotide sharing, were excluded from co-occurrence clustering. TCRdb provides this immuneACCESS table in a form limited to in-frame rearrangements. Some clones are lacking; in checked studies, under half of them reflect an unresolved V gene, and why the rest are absent is not known. Clonal size and the V and J genes are those of that table, whereas D and trimming came from the DNA. The sample profile shows approximately 110,000 clones; around 67% of them were found once. Clones ranked in the top ten supply around 4% of the sample.

Sequenced input: PBMCs. The chain employs TRBV7-2 and TRBJ2-7, with TRBD1 identical over 7 junction bases. This sequence originates from a woman between 40 and 50 years old in good health and CMV-seronegative. The CDR3 loop reads CASSLRQGGTYEQYF. The bases read TGTGCCAGCAGCTTGCGACAGGGTGGAACCTACGAGCAGTACTTC.